This T cell receptor (beta chain) appears in the sequencing data of a study of T cell responses to AZD1222 COVID-19 vaccine. Study findings and constraints: There were vaccine-associated CD4 TCRs across spike, dominant at 160-218 and 743-854.

With regard to this clone: No antigen is known for it.

The germline V gene has CDR1 LNHDA and CDR2 SQIVND (reference sequence). Deletions cut 6 bases from V and 0 bases from J, with 10 bases between. The CDR3 is 14 residues long. Only in-frame clones appear in the TCRdb table, and some are missing; sequencing was by immunoSEQ multiplex PCR. The repertoire consists of about 120,000 clones, with approximately 86% occurring once and the leading ten covering approximately 10%. The genes are TRBV19 and TRBJ2-3; D not resolved. The sequence was obtained from an adult in good health. The material sequenced was peripheral blood, taken on day 0 of AZD1222 vaccination. This CDR3 reads CASRSGASTDTQYF. The CDR3 DNA is TGTGCCAGTAGATCCGGTGCTAGCACAGATACGCAGTATTTT.